What follows describes a single T cell receptor (beta chain). V was cut by 6 bases and J by 3 bases, with 9 bases left in between. CDR1 is SQVTM, CDR2 ANQGSEA, per germline. This CDR3 contains 13 residues. This table comes from immunoSEQ multiplex PCR, and its TCRdb copy is limited to in-frame clones, with some not included. The sample lists about 240,000 clones, around 81% occurring once. Seattle-derived patients entered the study during active infection and were followed longitudinally. This entry comes from a study of blood T cell repertoires in COVID-19. Material for sequencing was peripheral blood. This clonotype was sampled from a woman older than 75 with COVID-19, enrolled during active disease. The chain employs TRBV29-1 and TRBJ2-6; TRBD1 is a possible D gene (5 bases). The CDR3 DNA sequence: TGCAGCGTCGCGGACAATGGGGCCAACGTCCTGACTTTC. This encodes CSVADNGANVLTF.